A selection of T cell receptor beta chains follows, all from one sample in a study of molecular identifiers for immune sequencing clone quantification. TCRdb reprocessed the PCR reads via MiXCR and lists one record per CDR3 protein. The sample includes about 320,000 distinct CDR3 sequences, roughly a fifth of them seen just once. Sequenced material: naive CD8+ T cells from blood, with Jurkat cell RNA spiked in. The source is a human donor in good health. Some libraries in this study had Jurkat cell RNA spiked in. CDR3s include the opening cysteine and the closing phenylalanine or tryptophan. Each record gives: D gene, J gene, V gene, CDR3 protein. D genes are given only for firm matches.

d_call: TRBD1; j_call: TRBJ1-3; v_call: TRBV9; cdr3_aa: CASNRQGGRNTIYF
d_call: -; j_call: TRBJ2-7; v_call: TRBV5-6; cdr3_aa: CASSLGDYYEQYF
d_call: -; j_call: TRBJ2-7; v_call: TRBV12-3/TRBV12-4; cdr3_aa: CASSWTDVFEQYF
d_call: TRBD2; j_call: TRBJ2-3; v_call: TRBV4-2; cdr3_aa: CASSQVVAGGPPTDTQYF
d_call: -; j_call: TRBJ2-5; v_call: TRBV6-5; cdr3_aa: CASSYNTETQYF
d_call: TRBD2; j_call: TRBJ2-3; v_call: TRBV20-1; cdr3_aa: CSARSLADNTDTQYF
d_call: TRBD2; j_call: TRBJ2-5; v_call: TRBV4-3; cdr3_aa: CASSRERTSQTQYF
d_call: TRBD1; j_call: TRBJ2-7; v_call: TRBV12-3/TRBV12-4; cdr3_aa: CASSPTGHEQYF
d_call: TRBD1; j_call: TRBJ2-1; v_call: TRBV19; cdr3_aa: CASSRTGGAGYNEQFF
d_call: -; j_call: TRBJ2-5; v_call: TRBV13; cdr3_aa: CASSQRYKETQYF
d_call: -; j_call: TRBJ2-7; v_call: TRBV4-1; cdr3_aa: CASSPGHPYEQYF
d_call: TRBD1; j_call: TRBJ2-2; v_call: TRBV10-1; cdr3_aa: CASSRDSGTGELFF
d_call: TRBD2; j_call: TRBJ2-7; v_call: TRBV9; cdr3_aa: CASSVGGRASEQYF
d_call: -; j_call: TRBJ1-5; v_call: TRBV10-3; cdr3_aa: CAISESRGNEPQHF
d_call: TRBD2; j_call: TRBJ2-3; v_call: TRBV30; cdr3_aa: CAWGVLASTDTQYF
d_call: -; j_call: TRBJ2-7; v_call: TRBV29-1; cdr3_aa: CSVEGSSGEQYF
d_call: -; j_call: TRBJ1-4; v_call: TRBV9; cdr3_aa: CASSVGDGNEKLFF
d_call: TRBD1; j_call: TRBJ2-7; v_call: TRBV4-3; cdr3_aa: CASSQDWTGAEQYF
d_call: -; j_call: TRBJ1-2; v_call: TRBV28; cdr3_aa: CASSLGQSNYGYTF
d_call: -; j_call: TRBJ2-1; v_call: TRBV7-7; cdr3_aa: CTGSLGEYNEQFF
d_call: TRBD2; j_call: TRBJ2-5; v_call: TRBV25-1; cdr3_aa: CASSDWASGGETQYF
d_call: TRBD2; j_call: TRBJ2-3; v_call: TRBV6-2/TRBV6-3; cdr3_aa: CASSHDTSGSPDTQYF
d_call: -; j_call: TRBJ2-7; v_call: TRBV9; cdr3_aa: CASSVGQAAYEQYF
d_call: TRBD2; j_call: TRBJ2-5; v_call: TRBV5-1; cdr3_aa: CASSPEAGEQETQYF
d_call: TRBD1; j_call: TRBJ1-5; v_call: TRBV27; cdr3_aa: CASGSGDRGNQPQHF
d_call: -; j_call: TRBJ1-5; v_call: TRBV29-1; cdr3_aa: CSVADGNSNQPQHF
d_call: -; j_call: TRBJ2-7; v_call: TRBV5-4; cdr3_aa: CASSIGQGAYEQYF
d_call: -; j_call: TRBJ2-7; v_call: TRBV7-8; cdr3_aa: CASSLRDPYYEQYF
d_call: -; j_call: TRBJ1-5; v_call: TRBV6-2/TRBV6-3; cdr3_aa: CAAGLGRQPQHF
d_call: TRBD1; j_call: TRBJ1-6; v_call: TRBV9; cdr3_aa: CASSGTQGDINSPLHF
d_call: TRBD2; j_call: TRBJ2-3; v_call: TRBV5-4; cdr3_aa: CASSLRGSGVADTQYF
d_call: TRBD2; j_call: TRBJ2-5; v_call: TRBV19; cdr3_aa: CASKPPPGTTEETQYF
d_call: TRBD2; j_call: TRBJ2-5; v_call: TRBV13; cdr3_aa: CASSSRTSGRIVKTQYF
d_call: -; j_call: TRBJ1-2; v_call: TRBV29-1; cdr3_aa: CSVVDTTNYGYTF
d_call: TRBD1; j_call: TRBJ1-1; v_call: TRBV30; cdr3_aa: CAWTQGGGGAFF
d_call: -; j_call: TRBJ1-5; v_call: TRBV10-2; cdr3_aa: CASSESWEGAPAQHF
d_call: -; j_call: TRBJ1-1; v_call: TRBV2; cdr3_aa: CASSWTESTEAFF
d_call: -; j_call: TRBJ1-1; v_call: TRBV19; cdr3_aa: CASSIDPGTTEAFF
d_call: TRBD2; j_call: TRBJ2-3; v_call: TRBV20-1; cdr3_aa: CSADQSLAGTDTQYF
d_call: -; j_call: TRBJ1-1; v_call: TRBV5-1; cdr3_aa: CAGSSNREINTEAFF
d_call: -; j_call: TRBJ2-7; v_call: TRBV20-1; cdr3_aa: CGARDILYYEQYF
d_call: TRBD2; j_call: TRBJ2-1; v_call: TRBV29-1; cdr3_aa: CSVCLAGANEQFF
d_call: -; j_call: TRBJ1-6; v_call: TRBV21-1; cdr3_aa: CASSSSTASSYNSPLHF